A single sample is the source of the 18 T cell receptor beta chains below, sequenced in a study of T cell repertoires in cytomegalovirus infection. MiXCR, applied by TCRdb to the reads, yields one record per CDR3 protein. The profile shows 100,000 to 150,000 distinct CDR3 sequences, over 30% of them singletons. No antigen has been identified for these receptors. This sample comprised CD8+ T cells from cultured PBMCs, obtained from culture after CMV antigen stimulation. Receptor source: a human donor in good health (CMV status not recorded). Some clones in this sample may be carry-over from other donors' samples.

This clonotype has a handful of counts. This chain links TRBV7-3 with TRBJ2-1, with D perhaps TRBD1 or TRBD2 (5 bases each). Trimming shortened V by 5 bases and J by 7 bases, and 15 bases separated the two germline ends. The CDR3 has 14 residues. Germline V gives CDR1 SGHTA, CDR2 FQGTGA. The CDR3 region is CASSPGTSANEQFF. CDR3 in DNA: TGTGCCAGCAGCCCCGGGACCTCAGCGAATGAGCAGTTCTTC.

The CDR3 loop is CASSQSMVNTEAFF. Here the CDR3 DNA reads TGTGCCAGCAGCCAATCTATGGTGAACACTGAAGCTTTCTTT. This rearrangement joins TRBV12-3 or TRBV12-4 to TRBJ1-1; D gene unclear. V was clipped by 6 bases and J by 0 bases, with 11 bases between them. The CDR3 is 14 residues long.

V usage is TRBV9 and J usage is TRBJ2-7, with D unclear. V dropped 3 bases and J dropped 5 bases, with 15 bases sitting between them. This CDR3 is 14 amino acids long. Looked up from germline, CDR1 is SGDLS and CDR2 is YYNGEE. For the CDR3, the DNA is TGTGCCAGCAGCGCCGGATTAGATGGGGACGAGCAGTACTTC. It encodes CASSAGLDGDEQYF.

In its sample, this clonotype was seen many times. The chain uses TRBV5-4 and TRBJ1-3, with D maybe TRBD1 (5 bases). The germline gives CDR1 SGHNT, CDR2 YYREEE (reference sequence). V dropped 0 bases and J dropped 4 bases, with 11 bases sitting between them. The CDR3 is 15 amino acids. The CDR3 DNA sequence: TGTGCCAGCAGCTTGGGAGCGGGGCCCGGAAACACCATATATTTT. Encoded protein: CASSLGAGPGNTIYF.

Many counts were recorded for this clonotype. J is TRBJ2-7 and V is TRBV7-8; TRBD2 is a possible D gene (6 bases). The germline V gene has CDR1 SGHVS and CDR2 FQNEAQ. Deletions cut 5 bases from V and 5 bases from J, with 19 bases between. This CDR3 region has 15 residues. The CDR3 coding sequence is TGTGCCAGCAGCGCCCCAGGGAAGCGGGTAAACGAGCAGTACTTC. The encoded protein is CASSAPGKRVNEQYF. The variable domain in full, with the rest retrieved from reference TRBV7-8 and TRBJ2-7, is GAGVSQSPRYKVAKRGQDVALRCDPISGHVSLFWYQQALGQGPEFLTYFQNEAQLDKSGLPSDRFFAERPEGSVSTLKIQRTQQEDSAVYLCASSAPGKRVNEQYFGPGTRLTVT.

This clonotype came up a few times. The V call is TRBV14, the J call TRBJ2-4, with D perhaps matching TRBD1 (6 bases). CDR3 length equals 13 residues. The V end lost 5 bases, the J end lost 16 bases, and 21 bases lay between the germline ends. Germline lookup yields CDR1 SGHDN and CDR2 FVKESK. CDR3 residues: CASSGSRGPVLYF. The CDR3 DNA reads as TGTGCCAGCAGCGGTAGCAGGGGCCCGGTGCTCTACTTC.

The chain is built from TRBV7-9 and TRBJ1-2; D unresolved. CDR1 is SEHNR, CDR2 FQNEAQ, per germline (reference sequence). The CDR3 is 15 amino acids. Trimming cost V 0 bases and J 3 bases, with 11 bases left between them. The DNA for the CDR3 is TGTGCCAGCAGCTTAGCGCTAGCAGGAGACTATGGCTACACCTTC. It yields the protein CASSLALAGDYGYTF.

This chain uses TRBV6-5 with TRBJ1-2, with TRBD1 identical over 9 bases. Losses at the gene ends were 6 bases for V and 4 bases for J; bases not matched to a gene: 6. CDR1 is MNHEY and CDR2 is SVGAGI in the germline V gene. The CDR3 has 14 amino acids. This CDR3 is CASSPGQGLYGYTF. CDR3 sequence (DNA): TGTGCCAGCAGCCCGGGACAGGGCCTCTATGGCTACACCTTC.

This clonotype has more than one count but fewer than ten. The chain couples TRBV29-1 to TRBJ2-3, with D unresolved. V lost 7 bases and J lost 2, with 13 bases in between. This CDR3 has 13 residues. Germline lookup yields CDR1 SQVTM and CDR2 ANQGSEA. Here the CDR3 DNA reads TGCAGCGCGGACCCGGGTTACACAGATACGCAGTATTTT. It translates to CSADPGYTDTQYF.

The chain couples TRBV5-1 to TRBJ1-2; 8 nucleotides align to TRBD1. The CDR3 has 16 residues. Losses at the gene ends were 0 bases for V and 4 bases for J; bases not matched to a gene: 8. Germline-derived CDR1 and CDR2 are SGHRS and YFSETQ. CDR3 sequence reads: CASSLELDRATYGYTF. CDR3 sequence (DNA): TGCGCCAGCAGCTTGGAGTTGGACAGGGCCACCTATGGCTACACCTTC.

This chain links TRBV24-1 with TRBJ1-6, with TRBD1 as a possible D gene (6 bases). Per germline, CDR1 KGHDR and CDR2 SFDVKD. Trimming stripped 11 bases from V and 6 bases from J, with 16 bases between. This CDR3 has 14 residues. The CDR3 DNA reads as TGTGCCAGCATAATGGAAGGGGGTAATTCACCCCTCCACTTT. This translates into CASIMEGGNSPLHF.

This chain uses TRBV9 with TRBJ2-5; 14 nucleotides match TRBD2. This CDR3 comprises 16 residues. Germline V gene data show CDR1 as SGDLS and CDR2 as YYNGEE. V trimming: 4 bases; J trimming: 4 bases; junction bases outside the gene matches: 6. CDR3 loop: CASSMTSGGATETQYF. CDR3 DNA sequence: TGTGCCAGCAGCATGACTAGCGGGGGGGCCACAGAGACCCAGTACTTC.

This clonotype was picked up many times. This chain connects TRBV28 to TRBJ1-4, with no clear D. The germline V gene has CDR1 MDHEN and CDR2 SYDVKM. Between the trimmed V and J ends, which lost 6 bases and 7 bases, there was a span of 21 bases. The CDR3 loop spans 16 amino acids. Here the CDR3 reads CASRPPQKALGEKLFF. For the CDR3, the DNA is TGTGCCAGCAGGCCCCCCCAGAAGGCCCTAGGTGAAAAACTGTTTTTT.

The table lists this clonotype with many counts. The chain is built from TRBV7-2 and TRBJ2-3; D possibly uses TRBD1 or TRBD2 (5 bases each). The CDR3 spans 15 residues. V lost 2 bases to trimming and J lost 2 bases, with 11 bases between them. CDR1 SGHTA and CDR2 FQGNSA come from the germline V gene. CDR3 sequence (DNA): TGTGCCAGCAGCTTACGGGACCGCCCCACAGATACGCAGTATTTT. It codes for CASSLRDRPTDTQYF.

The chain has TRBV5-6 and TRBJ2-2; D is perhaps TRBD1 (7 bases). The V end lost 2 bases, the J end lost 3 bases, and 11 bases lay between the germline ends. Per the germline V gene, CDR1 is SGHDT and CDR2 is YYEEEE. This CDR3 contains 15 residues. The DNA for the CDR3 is TGTGCCAGCAGCTTCGACAGGGAGGACACCGGGGAGCTGTTTTTT. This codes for CASSFDREDTGELFF.

This chain's CDR3 is CASSEAGYNEQFF. The CDR3 DNA sequence: TGTGCCAGCAGTGAGGCGGGTTACAATGAGCAGTTCTTC. The J gene is TRBJ2-1, the V gene TRBV2; D is possibly TRBD2 (5 bases). V was cut by 3 bases and J by 4 bases, with 7 bases left in between. The CDR3 sequence is 13 residues long. Germline CDR1 reads SNHLY; CDR2 reads FYNNEI.

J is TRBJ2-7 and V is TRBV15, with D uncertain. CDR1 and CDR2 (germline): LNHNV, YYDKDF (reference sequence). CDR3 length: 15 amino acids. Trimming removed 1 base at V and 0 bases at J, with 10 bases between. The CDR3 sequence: CATSRAVDNSYEQYF. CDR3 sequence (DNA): TGTGCCACCAGCAGAGCTGTCGACAACTCCTACGAGCAGTACTTC.

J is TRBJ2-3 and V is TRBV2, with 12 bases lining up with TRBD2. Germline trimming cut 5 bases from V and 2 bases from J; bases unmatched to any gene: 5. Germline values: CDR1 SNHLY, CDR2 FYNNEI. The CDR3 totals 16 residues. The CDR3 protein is CASSSWTSGVTDTQYF. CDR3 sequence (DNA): TGTGCCAGCAGTTCCTGGACTAGCGGGGTCACAGATACGCAGTATTTT.